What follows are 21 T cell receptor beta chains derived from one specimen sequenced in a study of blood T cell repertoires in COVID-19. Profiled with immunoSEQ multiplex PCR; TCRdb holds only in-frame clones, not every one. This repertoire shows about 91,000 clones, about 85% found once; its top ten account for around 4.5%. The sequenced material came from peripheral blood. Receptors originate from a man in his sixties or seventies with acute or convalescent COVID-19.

The CDR3 reads CASSYSALNFQSGAFF. As DNA, the CDR3 is TGTGCCAGCAGTTACTCCGCGCTCAACTTCCAATCAGGAGCTTTCTTT. The J gene is TRBJ1-1, the V gene TRBV6-6, with D hard to call. Trimming removed 0 bases at V and 10 bases at J, with 21 bases between. The CDR3 covers 16 residues. Germline lookup yields CDR1 MNHNY and CDR2 SVGAGI (reference sequence).

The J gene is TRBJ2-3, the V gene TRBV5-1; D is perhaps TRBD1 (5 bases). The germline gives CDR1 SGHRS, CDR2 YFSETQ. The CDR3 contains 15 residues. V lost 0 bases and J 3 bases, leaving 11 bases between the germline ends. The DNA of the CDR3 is TGCGCCAGCAGCTTGGAGGACATTAGTACAGATACGCAGTATTTT. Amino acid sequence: CASSLEDISTDTQYF.

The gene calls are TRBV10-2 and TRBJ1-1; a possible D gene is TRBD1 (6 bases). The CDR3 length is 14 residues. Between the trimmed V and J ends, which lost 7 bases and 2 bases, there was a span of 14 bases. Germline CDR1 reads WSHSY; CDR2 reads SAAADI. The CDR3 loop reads CASKIGTLNTEAFF. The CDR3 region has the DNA TGCGCCAGCAAAATCGGGACACTTAACACTGAAGCTTTCTTT.

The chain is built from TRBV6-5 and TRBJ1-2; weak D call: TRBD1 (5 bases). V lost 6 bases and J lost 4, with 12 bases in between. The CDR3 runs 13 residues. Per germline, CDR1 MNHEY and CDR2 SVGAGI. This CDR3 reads CASRDQGTYGYTF. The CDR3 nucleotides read TGTGCCAGCAGGGACCAGGGTACCTATGGCTACACCTTC.

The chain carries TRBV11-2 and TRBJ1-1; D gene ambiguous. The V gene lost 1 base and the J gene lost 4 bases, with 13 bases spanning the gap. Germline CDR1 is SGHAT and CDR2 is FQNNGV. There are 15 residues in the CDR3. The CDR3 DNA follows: TGTGCCAGCAGCTTAGCATCAGGATGGCCCACTGAAGCTTTCTTT. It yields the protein CASSLASGWPTEAFF.

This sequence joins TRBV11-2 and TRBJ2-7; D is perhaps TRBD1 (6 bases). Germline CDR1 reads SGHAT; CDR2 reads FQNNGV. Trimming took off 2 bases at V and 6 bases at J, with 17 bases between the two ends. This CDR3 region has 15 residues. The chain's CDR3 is CASSLTGDTIGEQYF. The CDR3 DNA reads TGTGCCAGCAGCTTAACCGGGGACACCATCGGCGAGCAGTACTTC.

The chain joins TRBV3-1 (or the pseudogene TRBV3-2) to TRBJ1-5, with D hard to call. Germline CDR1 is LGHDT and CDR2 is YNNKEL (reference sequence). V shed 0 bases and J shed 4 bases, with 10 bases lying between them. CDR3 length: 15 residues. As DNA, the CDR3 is TGTGCCAGCAGCCAAGATTCGGCGGGGAATCAGCCCCAGCATTTT. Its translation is CASSQDSAGNQPQHF.

The CDR3 DNA is TGTGCCAGCAGTTACAGCAGGAGCAATCAGCCCCAGCATTTT. This encodes CASSYSRSNQPQHF. This chain links TRBV6-5 with TRBJ1-5; no definite D call. V lost 2 bases, J lost 1 base, and 6 bases lay in between. Germline V CDR1 and CDR2: MNHEY, SVGAGI. This CDR3 region has 14 residues.

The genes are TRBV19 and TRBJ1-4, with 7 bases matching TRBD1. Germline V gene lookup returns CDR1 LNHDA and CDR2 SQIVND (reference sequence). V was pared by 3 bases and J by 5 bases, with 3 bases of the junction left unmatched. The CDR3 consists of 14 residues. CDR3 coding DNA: TGTGCCAGTAGTATGGGACAGCGAAATGAAAAACTGTTTTTT. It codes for CASSMGQRNEKLFF.

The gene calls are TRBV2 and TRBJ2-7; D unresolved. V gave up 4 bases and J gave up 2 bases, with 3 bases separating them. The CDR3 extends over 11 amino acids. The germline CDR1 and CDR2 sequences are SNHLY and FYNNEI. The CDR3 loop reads CASSVTYEQYF. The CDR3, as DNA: TGTGCCAGCAGTGTCACCTACGAGCAGTACTTC.

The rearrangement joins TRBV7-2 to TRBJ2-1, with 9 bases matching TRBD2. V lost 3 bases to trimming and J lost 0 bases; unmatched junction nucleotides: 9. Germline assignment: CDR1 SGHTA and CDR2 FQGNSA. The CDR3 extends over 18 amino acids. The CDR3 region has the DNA TGTGCCAGCAGCTTTCCAATAGCGGGGGCCAGCTCCTACAATGAGCAGTTCTTC. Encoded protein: CASSFPIAGASSYNEQFF.

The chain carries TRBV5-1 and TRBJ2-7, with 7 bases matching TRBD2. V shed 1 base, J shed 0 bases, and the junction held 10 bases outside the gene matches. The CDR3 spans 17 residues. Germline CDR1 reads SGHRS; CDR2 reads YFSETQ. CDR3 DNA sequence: TGCGCCAGCAGCTTGAGTTACCCTAGCGGACCCTCCTACGAGCAGTACTTC. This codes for CASSLSYPSGPSYEQYF.

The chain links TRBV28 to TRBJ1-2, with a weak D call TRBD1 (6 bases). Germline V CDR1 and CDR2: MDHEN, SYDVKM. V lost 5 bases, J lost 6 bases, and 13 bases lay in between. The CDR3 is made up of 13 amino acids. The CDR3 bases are TGTGCCAGCAGTCGATTACAGGGAAATGGCTACACCTTC. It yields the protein CASSRLQGNGYTF.

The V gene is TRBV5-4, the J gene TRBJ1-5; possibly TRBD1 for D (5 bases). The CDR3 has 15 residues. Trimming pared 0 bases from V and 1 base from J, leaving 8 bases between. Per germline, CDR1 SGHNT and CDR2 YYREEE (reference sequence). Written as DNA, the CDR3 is TGTGCCAGCAGCTTGGAGCCAGGGAGCAATCAGCCCCAGCATTTT. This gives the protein CASSLEPGSNQPQHF.

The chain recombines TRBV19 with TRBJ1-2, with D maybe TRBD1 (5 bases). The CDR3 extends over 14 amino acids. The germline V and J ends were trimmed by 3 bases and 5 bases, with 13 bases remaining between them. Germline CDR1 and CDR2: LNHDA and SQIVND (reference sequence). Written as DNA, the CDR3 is TGTGCCAGTAGTATCCAAACAGGTCCATATGGCTACACCTTC. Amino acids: CASSIQTGPYGYTF.

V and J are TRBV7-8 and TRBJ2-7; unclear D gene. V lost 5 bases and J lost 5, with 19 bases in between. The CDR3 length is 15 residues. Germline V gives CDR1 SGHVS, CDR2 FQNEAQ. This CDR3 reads CASSRSSGSSDEQYV. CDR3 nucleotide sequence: TGTGCCAGCAGCCGATCCTCCGGGTCCTCGGACGAGCAGTACGTC.

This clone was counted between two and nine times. The CDR3: CASSLVGTGGSPLHF. Written as DNA, the CDR3 is TGTGCCAGCAGCTTAGTTGGGACAGGGGGTTCACCCCTCCACTTT. The V call is TRBV7-2, the J call TRBJ1-6, with 11 positions matching TRBD1. Germline-derived CDR1 and CDR2 are SGHTA and FQGNSA. The CDR3 has 15 residues. V gave up 1 base and J gave up 9 bases; unmatched junction bases: 2.

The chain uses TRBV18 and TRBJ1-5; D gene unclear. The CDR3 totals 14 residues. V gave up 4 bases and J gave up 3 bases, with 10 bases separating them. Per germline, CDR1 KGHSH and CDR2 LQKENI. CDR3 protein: CASSRAESNQPQHF. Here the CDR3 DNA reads TGTGCCAGCTCACGGGCCGAGTCCAATCAGCCCCAGCATTTT.

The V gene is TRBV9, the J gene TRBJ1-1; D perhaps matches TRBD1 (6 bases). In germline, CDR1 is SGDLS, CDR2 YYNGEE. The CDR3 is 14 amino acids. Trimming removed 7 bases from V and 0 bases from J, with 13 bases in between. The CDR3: CASEQTGLNTEAFF. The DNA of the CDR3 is TGTGCCAGCGAACAGACAGGCCTGAACACTGAAGCTTTCTTT.

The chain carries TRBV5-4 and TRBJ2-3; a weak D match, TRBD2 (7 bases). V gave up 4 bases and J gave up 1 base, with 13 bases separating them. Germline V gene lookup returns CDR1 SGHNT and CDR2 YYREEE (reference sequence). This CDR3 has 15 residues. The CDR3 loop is CASSAGGPRTDTQYF. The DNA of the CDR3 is TGTGCCAGCAGCGCCGGGGGGCCACGCACAGATACGCAGTATTTT.

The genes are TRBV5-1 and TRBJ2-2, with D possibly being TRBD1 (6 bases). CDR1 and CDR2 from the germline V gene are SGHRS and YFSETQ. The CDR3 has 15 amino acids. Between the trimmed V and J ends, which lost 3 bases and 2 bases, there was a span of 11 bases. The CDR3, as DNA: TGCGCCAGCAGCTCGGGACACCTTAACACCGGGGAGCTGTTTTTT. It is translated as CASSSGHLNTGELFF.